This section outlines one TCR beta chain sequence together with its context. The antigen it binds to is not known. Base quality data are lacking; no much larger clone is found one base away. The CDR3 runs 18 amino acids, cysteine and phenylalanine included. Only the CDR3 DNA is retained, 54 bases long and in frame from the first base. Trimming takes 1 base from V and 2 bases from J, and the germline ends sit 21 bases apart. Looking up the germline V gene yields CDR1 MGHDK and CDR2 SYGVNS. The data derive from a study of blood T cells in healthy people across ages (dated by TCRdb to between 2014 and 2016). The study in broad terms: In model experiments, template switching captured roughly one uniquely barcoded TCR beta cDNA molecule for every two T cells. Age-related changes in TCR beta repertoire diversity were measured in the study by deep sequencing normalized with unique cDNA molecular identifiers. The study analyzed two additional independent replicas of 1 million unique cDNA reads from the same blood draw for two donors, one aged 18 to 30 and one aged 80 or older. To avoid experimental bias, donors of different ages were randomly spread across the sequencing lanes. Four age groups were formed from the donors: young (average roughly 16 years), middle-aged (around 39), aged (about 62) and long-lived (82). Summary of the overall study and its limitations: Estimates of total diversity based on one million sequenced T cells were regarded as lower bounds and as underestimates. The long-lived group showed more naive CD4+ T cells, fewer expanded clones and increased TCR diversity than the aged group, suggesting age selection. As age increased, observed TCR beta diversity per million T cells dropped in a roughly linear way, and a significant reduction was already evident by age around 41. Because the CMV infection status of the donors was unknown, age-related changes in expanded clonotypes may potentially have been confounded. The percentage of naive T cells measured by flow cytometry correlated strongly with observed TCR beta diversity. Since profiling was done on bulk unsorted PBMCs, naive and antigen-experienced compartments could not be conclusively compared.

Systemically healthy Caucasian individuals from Russia, over 30 in total and aged roughly 6 to 90 years, were included as donors. About 10 milliliters of peripheral blood were collected from each donor into EDTA-treated Vacutainer tubes. PBMCs were isolated by Ficoll-Paque density-gradient centrifugation, with at least 7 million obtained per sample. Trizol reagent was used to extract total RNA from PBMCs, with at least 5 micrograms per sample. The percentages of naive CD45RAhigh/CD27high T cells were determined by flow cytometry on a PBMC aliquot from every donor. Library preparation employed 5' RACE. The data were produced on an Illumina HiSeq 2500. A second about 7 to 12 cycle PCR used a sample-barcoded 5' primer and a J-beta primer mix. Each TCR beta cDNA molecule received a unique molecular identifier from a template-switch 5' adaptor carrying 12 random nucleotides. At least 2.5 million CDR3-containing paired-end reads were obtained from each sample. First-strand cDNA synthesis was performed from all RNA using the Mint cDNA synthesis kit, with priming by a TRBC-specific oligonucleotide. Following uracil-DNA glycosylase treatment, all cDNA underwent a first 18-cycle PCR with the universal primers M1SS and BC2_uni_R. Regarding the original processing steps: Normalization of each sample was performed by random selection of 1 million high-quality reads, each carrying a distinct molecular identifier. Instead of being binned into consensus sequences, reads with shared molecular identifiers were discarded. MiTCR, run with a Q25 quality threshold and the strictest error-elimination algorithm, handled CDR3 identification, clonotype clustering and error correction. Lower-bound total TCR beta diversity was estimated with a nonparametric unseen species model using Euler transformation. TCRdb reanalyzed the raw reads on its own, using fastp at Q25 for trimming and MiXCR for clone calling, and kept in-frame beta chains. Rows are unified per CDR3 protein, each entry keeping the most common DNA and genes. The V and J calls shown here were made by TCRdb, not taken from the authors' results. Within this sample are around 790,000 distinct CDR3 sequences, with around 43% of them counted one time only. The ten most abundant clones make up about a fifth of the sample.

Sequenced: blood. The TCR originated in a man between 60 and 75 years old in good health. The rearrangement joined TRBV25-1 to TRBJ2-7; the D segment may tentatively be TRBD1 or TRBD2, each giving 5 matched bases. The DNA is as follows: TGTGCCAGCAGTGAATTCCGGGAACTTTGGGGCAGCGCCTACGAGCAGTACTTC. Translated, it reads CASSEFRELWGSAYEQYF.